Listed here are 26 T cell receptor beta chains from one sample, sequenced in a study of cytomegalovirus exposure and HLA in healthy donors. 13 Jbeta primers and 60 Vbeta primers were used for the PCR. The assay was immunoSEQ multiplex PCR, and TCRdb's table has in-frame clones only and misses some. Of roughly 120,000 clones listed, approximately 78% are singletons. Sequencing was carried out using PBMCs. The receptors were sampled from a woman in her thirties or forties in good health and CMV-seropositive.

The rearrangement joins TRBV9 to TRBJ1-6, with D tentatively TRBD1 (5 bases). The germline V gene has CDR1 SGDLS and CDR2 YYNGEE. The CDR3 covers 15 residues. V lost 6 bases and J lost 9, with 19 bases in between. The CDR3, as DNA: TGTGCCAGCACCTCCGGCGGGGGGTTTAGTTCACCCCTCCACTTT. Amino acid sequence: CASTSGGGFSSPLHF.

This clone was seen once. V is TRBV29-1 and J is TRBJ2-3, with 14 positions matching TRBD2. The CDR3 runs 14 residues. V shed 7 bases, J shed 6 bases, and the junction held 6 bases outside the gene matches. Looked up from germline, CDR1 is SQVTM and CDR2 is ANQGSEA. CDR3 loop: CSAMTSGGEDTQYF. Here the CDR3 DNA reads TGCAGCGCCATGACTAGCGGGGGGGAGGATACGCAGTATTTT.

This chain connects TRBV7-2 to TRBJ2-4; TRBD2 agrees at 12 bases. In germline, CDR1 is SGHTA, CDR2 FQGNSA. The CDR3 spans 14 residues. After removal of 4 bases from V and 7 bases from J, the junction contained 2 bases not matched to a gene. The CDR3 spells CASSSGLAGNIQYF. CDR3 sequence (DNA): TGTGCCAGCAGCTCCGGACTAGCGGGGAACATTCAGTACTTC.

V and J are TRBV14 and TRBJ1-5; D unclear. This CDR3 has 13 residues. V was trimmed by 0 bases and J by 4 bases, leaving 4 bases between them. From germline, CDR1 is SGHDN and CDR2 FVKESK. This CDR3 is CASSQDLNQPQHF. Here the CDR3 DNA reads TGTGCCAGCAGCCAAGACTTAAATCAGCCCCAGCATTTT.

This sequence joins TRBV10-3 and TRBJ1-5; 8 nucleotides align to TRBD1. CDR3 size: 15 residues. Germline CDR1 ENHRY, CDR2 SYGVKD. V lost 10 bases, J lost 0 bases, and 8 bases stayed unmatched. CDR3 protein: CATLPGQDSNQPQHF. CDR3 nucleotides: TGTGCCACCCTGCCGGGACAGGATAGCAATCAGCCCCAGCATTTT.

The CDR3 spells CASSPIVAGGQQFF. The DNA for the CDR3 is TGTGCCAGCAGCCCTATCGTAGCGGGGGGGCAGCAGTTCTTC. The rearrangement uses TRBV7-6 and TRBJ2-1, with TRBD2 matching over 11 bases. Trimming took 5 bases from V and 11 from J; bases not matched to a gene: 8. Germline V gives CDR1 SGHVS, CDR2 FNYEAQ. The CDR3 is 14 residues long.

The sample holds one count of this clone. The CDR3 region has the DNA TGTGCCAGCAGTCCCTATAGACAGGGCGATCAGCCCCAGCATTTT. Translation gives CASSPYRQGDQPQHF. The chain joins TRBV6-5 to TRBJ1-5; the match to TRBD1 covers 7 bases. The CDR3 consists of 15 residues. The germline V gene encodes CDR1 MNHEY and CDR2 SVGAGI. V lost 5 bases, J lost 5 bases, and 9 bases stayed unmatched.

The CDR3: CASSLGQGDEQFF. CDR3 bases: TGCGCCAGCAGCTTGGGTCAGGGGGATGAGCAGTTCTTC. The rearrangement links TRBV5-1 to TRBJ2-1; 7 nucleotides agree with TRBD1. CDR3 length equals 13 residues. The trim removed 0 bases at V and 8 bases at J, leaving 2 bases unmatched. CDR1 SGHRS and CDR2 YFSETQ come from the germline V gene.

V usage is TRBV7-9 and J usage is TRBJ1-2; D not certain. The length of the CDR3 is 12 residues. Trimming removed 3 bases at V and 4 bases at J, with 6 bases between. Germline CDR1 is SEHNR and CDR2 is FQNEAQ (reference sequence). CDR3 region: CASSFTVYGYTF. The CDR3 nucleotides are TGTGCCAGCAGCTTTACAGTCTATGGCTACACCTTC.

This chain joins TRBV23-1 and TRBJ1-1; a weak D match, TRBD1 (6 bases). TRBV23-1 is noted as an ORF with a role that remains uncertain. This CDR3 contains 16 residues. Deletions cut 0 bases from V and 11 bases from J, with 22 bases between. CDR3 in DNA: TGCGCCAGCAGTCAATCGCAAGGTCGACAGGCCGGTCGGGCTTTCTTT. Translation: CASSQSQGRQAGRAFF.

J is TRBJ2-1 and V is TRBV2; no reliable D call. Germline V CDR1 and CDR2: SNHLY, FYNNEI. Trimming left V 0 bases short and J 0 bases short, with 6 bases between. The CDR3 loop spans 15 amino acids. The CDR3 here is CASSEAPYSYNEQFF. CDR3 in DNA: TGTGCCAGCAGTGAAGCCCCTTACTCCTACAATGAGCAGTTCTTC.

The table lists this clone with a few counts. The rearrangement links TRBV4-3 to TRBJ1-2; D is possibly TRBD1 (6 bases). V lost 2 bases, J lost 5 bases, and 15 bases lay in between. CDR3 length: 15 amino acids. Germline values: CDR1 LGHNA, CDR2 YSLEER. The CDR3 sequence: CASSQRQGYRYGYTF. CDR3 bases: TGCGCCAGCAGCCAACGTCAGGGGTACCGGTATGGCTACACCTTC.

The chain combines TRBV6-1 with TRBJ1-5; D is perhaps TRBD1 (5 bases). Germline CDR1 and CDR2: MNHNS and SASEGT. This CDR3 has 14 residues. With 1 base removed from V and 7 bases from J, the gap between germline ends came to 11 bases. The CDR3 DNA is TGTGCCAGCAGTGAAGGAGTGACAGAACAGCCCCAGCATTTT. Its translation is CASSEGVTEQPQHF.

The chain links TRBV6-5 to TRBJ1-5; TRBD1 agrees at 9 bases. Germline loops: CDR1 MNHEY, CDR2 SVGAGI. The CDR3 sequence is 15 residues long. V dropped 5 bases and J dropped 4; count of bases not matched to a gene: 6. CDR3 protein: CASSQGQGSNQPQHF. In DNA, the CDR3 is TGTGCCAGCAGTCAGGGACAGGGCAGTAATCAGCCCCAGCATTTT.

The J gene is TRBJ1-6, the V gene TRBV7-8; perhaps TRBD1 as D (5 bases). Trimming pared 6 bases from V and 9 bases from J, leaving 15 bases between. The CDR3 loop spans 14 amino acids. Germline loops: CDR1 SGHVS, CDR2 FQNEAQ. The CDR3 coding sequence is TGTGCCAGCAGGGTCCGGGACTCACTTTCACCCCTCCACTTT. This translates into CASRVRDSLSPLHF.

The CDR3 DNA reads as TGTGCCACCAGCAGAGATCTGTCGACAGGACCTGTTTATAGCAATCAGCCCCAGCATTTT. This codes for CATSRDLSTGPVYSNQPQHF. The chain carries TRBV15 and TRBJ1-5; possibly TRBD1 for D (6 bases). The CDR3 loop spans 20 amino acids. Germline lookup yields CDR1 LNHNV and CDR2 YYDKDF (reference sequence). Deletions cut 0 bases from V and 0 bases from J, with 21 bases between.

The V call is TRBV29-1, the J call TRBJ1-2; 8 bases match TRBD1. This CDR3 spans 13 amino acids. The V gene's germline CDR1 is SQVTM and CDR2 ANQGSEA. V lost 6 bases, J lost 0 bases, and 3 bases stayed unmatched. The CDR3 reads CSVTGEANYGYTF. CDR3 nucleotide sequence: TGCAGCGTGACAGGGGAGGCTAACTATGGCTACACCTTC.

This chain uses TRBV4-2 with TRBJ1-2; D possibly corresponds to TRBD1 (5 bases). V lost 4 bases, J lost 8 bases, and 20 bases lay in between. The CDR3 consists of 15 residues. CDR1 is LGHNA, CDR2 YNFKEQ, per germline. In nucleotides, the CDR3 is TGTGCCAGCAGCCGAGACGACCAAGACAGCCGCGGCTACACCTTC. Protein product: CASSRDDQDSRGYTF.

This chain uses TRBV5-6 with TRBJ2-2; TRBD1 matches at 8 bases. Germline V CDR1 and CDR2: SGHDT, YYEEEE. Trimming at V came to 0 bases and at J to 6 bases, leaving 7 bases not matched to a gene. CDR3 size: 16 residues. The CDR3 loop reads CASSLALGQASGELFF. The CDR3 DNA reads TGTGCCAGCAGCTTGGCACTGGGACAGGCGTCCGGGGAGCTGTTTTTT.

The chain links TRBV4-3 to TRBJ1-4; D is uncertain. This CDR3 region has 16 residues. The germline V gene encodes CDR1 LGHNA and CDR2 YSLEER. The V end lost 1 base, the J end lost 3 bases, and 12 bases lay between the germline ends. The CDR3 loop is CASSQGDGEANEKLFF. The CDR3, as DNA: TGCGCCAGCAGCCAAGGTGACGGGGAGGCTAATGAAAAACTGTTTTTT.

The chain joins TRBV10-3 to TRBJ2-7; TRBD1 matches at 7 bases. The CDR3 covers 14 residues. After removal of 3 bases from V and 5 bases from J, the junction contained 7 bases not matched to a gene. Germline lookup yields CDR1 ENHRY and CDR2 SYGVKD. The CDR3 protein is CAISDSGQIHEQYF. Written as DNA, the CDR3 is TGTGCCATCAGTGATTCGGGACAGATCCACGAGCAGTACTTC.

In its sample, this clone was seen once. CDR3 sequence reads: CASSQEIRGNYGYTF. The CDR3, as DNA: TGCGCCAGCAGCCAAGAGATCCGGGGAAACTATGGCTACACCTTC. The rearrangement joins TRBV4-1 to TRBJ1-2; D unclear. Germline CDR1 is MGHRA and CDR2 is YSYEKL. The CDR3 length is 15 residues. Trimming removed 0 bases at V and 2 bases at J, with 10 bases between.

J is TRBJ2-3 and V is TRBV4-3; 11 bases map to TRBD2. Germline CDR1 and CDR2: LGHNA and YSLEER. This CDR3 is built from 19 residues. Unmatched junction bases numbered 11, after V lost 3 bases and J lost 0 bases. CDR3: CASSQRTGTSGTSTDTQYF. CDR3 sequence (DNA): TGCGCCAGCAGCCAGAGGACCGGGACTAGCGGAACTAGCACAGATACGCAGTATTTT.

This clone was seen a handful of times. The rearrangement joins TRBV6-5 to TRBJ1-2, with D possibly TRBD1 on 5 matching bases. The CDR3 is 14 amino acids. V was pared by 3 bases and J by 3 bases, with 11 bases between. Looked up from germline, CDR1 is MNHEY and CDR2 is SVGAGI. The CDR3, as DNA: TGTGCCAGCAGTTATCAGGGTTCTGACTATGGCTACACCTTC. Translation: CASSYQGSDYGYTF.

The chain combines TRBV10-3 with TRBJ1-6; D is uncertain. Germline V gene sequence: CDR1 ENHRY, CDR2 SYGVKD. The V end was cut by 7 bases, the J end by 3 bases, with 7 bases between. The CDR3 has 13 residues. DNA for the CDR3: TGTGCCATCAAAGCATACTATAATTCACCCCTCCACTTT. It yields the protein CAIKAYYNSPLHF.

The CDR3 is CASSPSRSYEQYF. The DNA of the CDR3 is TGTGCCAGTAGTCCTAGCCGATCCTACGAGCAGTACTTC. The rearrangement uses TRBV19 and TRBJ2-7; D is perhaps TRBD2 (5 bases). This CDR3 comprises 13 residues. Germline CDR1 reads LNHDA; CDR2 reads SQIVND (reference sequence). Trimming left V 5 bases short and J 1 base short, with 9 bases between. Variable domain in full (rest from reference TRBV19 and TRBJ2-7): DGGITQSPKYLFRKEGQNVTLSCEQNLNHDAMYWYRQDPGQGLRLIYYSQIVNDFQKGDIAEGYSVSREKKESFPLTVTSAQKNPTAFYLCASSPSRSYEQYFGPGTRLTVT.